The 2 T cell receptor beta chains below come from one sample, sequenced in a study of T cells in Graves' hyperthyroidism and ophthalmopathy. Amplification of TCR beta CDR3 regions was performed using RNA transcripts as template. The study used the HTBI primer set for a first-round RT-PCR of the TCR CDR3. MiXCR, applied by TCRdb to the multiplex PCR reads, yields one record per CDR3 protein. The table includes about 740,000 distinct CDR3 sequences, 14% detected once. The specimen was blood. Source of these receptors: a young woman with Graves' hyperthyroidism.

The chain has TRBV24-1 and TRBJ2-1, with a weak D call TRBD2 (6 bases). CDR3 length: 15 residues. Germline V gives CDR1 KGHDR, CDR2 SFDVKD. V lost 5 bases, J lost 0 bases, and 10 bases lay in between. The CDR3 nucleotides are TGTGCCACCAGTGCGGGAGACTCCTCCTACAATGAGCAGTTCTTC. It is translated as CATSAGDSSYNEQFF.

This clonotype came up many times. V usage is TRBV12-3 or TRBV12-4 and J usage is TRBJ2-5; D possibly matches TRBD1 or TRBD2 (6 bases each). The CDR3 spans 15 residues. V lost 3 bases, J lost 4 bases, and 15 bases lay in between. The CDR3, as DNA: TGTGCCAGCAGTTTCATTTTGGGGGGCGGAGAGACCCAGTACTTC. Translated, it gives CASSFILGGGETQYF.